The T cell receptor beta chain under discussion was sequenced for a study of blood T cells in healthy people across ages. General study results and limits: Using unsorted PBMCs precluded a conclusive naive versus antigen-experienced comparison. Any changes in expanded clonotypes were possibly confounded, as donor CMV status remained unknown. TCR beta diversity correlated strongly with naive T cell percentage.

Extractions gave at least 6 micrograms of total RNA per sample. This clonotype has a handful of counts. The antigen remains unidentified. This CDR3 has 13 amino acids. Germline assignment: CDR1 ENHRY and CDR2 SYGVKD. With 10 bases clipped from V and 5 bases from J, the junction kept 10 bases outside the gene matches. Alongside a J-beta primer mix, a sample-barcoded 5' primer served in a second PCR lasting roughly 6 to 11 cycles. A single record per CDR3 protein comes from TCRdb applying MiXCR to the 5' RACE reads. The sample lists 790,000 or so distinct CDR3 sequences, approximately 60% occurring once.

V usage is TRBV10-3 and J usage is TRBJ1-2, with 7 bases aligning to TRBD1. Input material: blood. This TCR derives from a man between 35 and 55 years old in good health. CDR3 DNA sequence: TGTGCCACAACGACAGGGTCGGGGTATGGCTACACCTTC. Amino acids: CATTTGSGYGYTF.